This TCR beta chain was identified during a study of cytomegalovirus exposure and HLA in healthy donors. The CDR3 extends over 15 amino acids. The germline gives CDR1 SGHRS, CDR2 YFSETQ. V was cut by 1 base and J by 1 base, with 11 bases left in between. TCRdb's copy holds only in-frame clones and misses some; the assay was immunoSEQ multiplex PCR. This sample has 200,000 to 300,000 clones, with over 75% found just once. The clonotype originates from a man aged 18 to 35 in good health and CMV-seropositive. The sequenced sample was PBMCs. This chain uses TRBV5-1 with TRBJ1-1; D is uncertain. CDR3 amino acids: CASSLPQTPNTEAFF. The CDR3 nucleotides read TGCGCCAGCAGCTTGCCACAGACCCCGAACACTGAAGCTTTCTTT.